Following are 10 T cell receptor beta chains from one sample sequenced in a study of cytomegalovirus exposure and HLA in healthy donors. PCR employed 60 Vbeta and 13 Jbeta primers. The assay was immunoSEQ multiplex PCR, and TCRdb's table has in-frame clones only and misses some. The table counts some 34,000 clones; approximately 4.5% lies in the top ten. Sequences were obtained from PBMCs. Every receptor here comes from a woman in her thirties or forties in good health and CMV-seropositive.

This chain joins TRBV9 and TRBJ2-7; TRBD1 is a possible D gene (5 bases). This CDR3 has 15 amino acids. Germline CDR1 SGDLS, CDR2 YYNGEE. The ends were cut back, 4 bases at V and 2 bases at J, with 16 bases in the middle. The CDR3 DNA sequence: TGTGCCAGCAGCATCGGGCCAGGGTATCCCTACGAGCAGTACTTC. Residues: CASSIGPGYPYEQYF.

This chain links TRBV6-5 with TRBJ1-2, with a tentative D call TRBD1 (5 bases). The CDR3 extends over 12 amino acids. From germline, CDR1 is MNHEY and CDR2 SVGAGI. Between the trimmed V and J ends, which lost 6 bases and 7 bases, there was a span of 12 bases. The CDR3 DNA reads as TGTGCCAGCAGCTTGGACCAGGGTGGCTACACCTTC. It yields the protein CASSLDQGGYTF.

The rearrangement links TRBV9 to TRBJ1-2; no reliable D call. Germline V gives CDR1 SGDLS, CDR2 YYNGEE. The CDR3 totals 13 residues. V gave up 1 base and J gave up 3 bases, with 7 bases separating them. The CDR3 reads CASSVRRDYGYTF. CDR3 bases: TGTGCCAGCAGCGTACGCCGGGACTATGGCTACACCTTC.

The chain recombines TRBV15 with TRBJ2-3; weak D call: TRBD1 (5 bases). Trimming stripped 0 bases from V and 0 bases from J, with 10 bases between. This CDR3 spans 16 amino acids. Per germline, CDR1 LNHNV and CDR2 YYDKDF (reference sequence). The CDR3 sequence is CATSRDLGVSTDTQYF. CDR3 bases: TGTGCCACCAGCAGAGATCTAGGGGTTAGCACAGATACGCAGTATTTT.

The chain joins TRBV4-1 to TRBJ2-7; a weak D match, TRBD2 (5 bases). Trimming shortened V by 4 bases and J by 5 bases, and 12 bases separated the two germline ends. This CDR3 has 13 amino acids. From germline, CDR1 is MGHRA and CDR2 YSYEKL. CDR3 loop: CASSPNSVDEQYF. The CDR3, as DNA: TGCGCCAGCAGCCCGAATAGCGTAGACGAGCAGTACTTC.

The chain uses TRBV5-1 and TRBJ2-1, with 7 nucleotides matching TRBD2. Trimming removed 0 bases from V and 3 bases from J; junction bases left unmatched: 6. The CDR3 extends over 16 amino acids. Germline CDR1 reads SGHRS; CDR2 reads YFSETQ. The CDR3 is CASSLDGEGYYNEQFF. The CDR3 region has the DNA TGCGCCAGCAGCTTGGATGGGGAGGGCTACTACAATGAGCAGTTCTTC.

V and J are TRBV6-4 and TRBJ1-1; D is unclear. V was pared by 3 bases and J by 0 bases, with 5 bases between. CDR3 length equals 13 residues. The germline V gene has CDR1 MRHNA and CDR2 SNTAGT. This chain's CDR3 is CASSEQLNTEAFF. The CDR3 nucleotides read TGTGCCAGCAGTGAGCAGTTGAACACTGAAGCTTTCTTT.

This chain connects TRBV7-9 to TRBJ2-7; D not resolved. V lost 3 bases and J lost 0, with 12 bases in between. CDR3 length: 15 residues. The germline gives CDR1 SEHNR, CDR2 FQNEAQ (reference sequence). The CDR3 DNA follows: TGTGCCAGCAGCTTCTGGCCCAGTTCCTCCTACGAGCAGTACTTC. It specifies CASSFWPSSSYEQYF. Full variable domain (missing parts from reference TRBV7-9 and TRBJ2-7): DTGVSQNPRHKITKRGQNVTFRCDPISEHNRLYWYRQTLGQGPEFLTYFQNEAQLEKSRLLSDRFSAERPKGSFSTLEIQRTEQGDSAMYLCASSFWPSSSYEQYFGPGTRLTVT.

The chain is built from TRBV5-4 and TRBJ2-5, with TRBD1 identical over 10 bases. Near its end, the DNA agrees better with TRBJ2-7, so the J call may be wrong. CDR1 and CDR2 (germline): SGHNT, YYREEE (reference sequence). This CDR3 is built from 14 residues. The CDR3 region is CASSQGDRGYEQYF. The CDR3 region has the DNA TGTGCCAGCAGCCAAGGGGACAGGGGATACGAGCAGTACTTC.

In regard to this clone: Within the sample, other DNA sequences also encode this same CDR3. The chain combines TRBV18 with TRBJ1-2; D is undetermined. This CDR3 has 12 residues. Germline V CDR1 and CDR2: KGHSH, LQKENI. V lost 6 bases, J lost 0 bases, and 5 bases lay in between. CDR3 protein: CASSTANYGYTF. For the CDR3, the DNA is TGTGCCAGCTCCACAGCTAACTATGGCTACACCTTC.